The clone carrying this T cell receptor beta chain was recorded many times. 60 Vbeta and 13 Jbeta primers were used in PCR. Repertoires were generated with immunoSEQ multiplex PCR, while TCRdb's copy carries only in-frame clones and drops some. The table includes fewer than 100,000 clones, under 80% detected once. Germline loops: CDR1 MNHEY, CDR2 SVGAGI. Trimming pared 5 bases from V and 2 bases from J, leaving 9 bases between. The CDR3 is made up of 13 amino acids. This specimen belongs to a study of cytomegalovirus exposure and HLA in healthy donors. The sequence was collected from a man in his forties in good health and CMV-seronegative. Sequenced: PBMCs. This chain links TRBV6-5 with TRBJ1-1, with D hard to call. The CDR3, as DNA: TGTGCCAGCAGTCTTACAGAAAACACTGAAGCTTTCTTT. Protein sequence: CASSLTENTEAFF.